This paragraph reports one T cell receptor beta chain. A much larger clone differs from this one at a single base, so this may be a read error. These data originate in a study of T cells after yellow fever vaccination. Findings of the study overall: Memory subsets that were sorted on day 0 lacked detectable signal for almost all vaccine-responding clonotypes.

Germline loops: CDR1 DFQATT, CDR2 SNEGSKA (reference sequence). CDR3 length: 16 amino acids. Trimming took 7 bases from V and 4 from J; bases not matched to a gene: 16. TCRdb independently ran MiXCR on the 5' RACE reads; one entry per CDR3 protein. The table shows tens of thousands of distinct CDR3 sequences, with more than 6.5% occurring only once. This receptor was identified in a man aged 18 to 30 who received the YFV17D yellow fever vaccine. Source: PBMCs, either bulk or a sorted T-cell subset (CD4+, CD8+, memory, or dextramer-sorted; not recorded which), taken on the day of the first yellow fever vaccination. The chain uses TRBV20-1 and TRBJ2-3; 8 nucleotides match TRBD1. The CDR3 here is CSDTLPGRGQADTQYF. The CDR3 nucleotides are TGCAGTGATACCCTTCCTGGCAGGGGGCAGGCAGATACGCAGTATTTT.